The following is a TCR beta chain sequence with its context. The target antigen is unknown. This specimen belongs to a study of breast tumors, draining lymph nodes, adjacent tissues. Study-level points and caveats: Tumor TCR diversity was below lymph nodes but above nontumor tissue. Data only fit, rather than demonstrated, lymph node origin of most tumor T cells. Data fit most tumor T cells coming from lymph node, expanding in tumor. Compared with basal-like, luminal-like tumors shared significantly more repertoire with nontumor tissue.

Axillary draining lymph nodes of breast cancer patients supplied the node samples. TCRdb re-called the multiplex PCR reads with MiXCR, one entry per CDR3 protein. The table includes some 130,000 distinct CDR3 sequences, nearly 20% detected once. The trim removed 3 bases at V and 3 bases at J, leaving 11 bases unmatched. The CDR3 runs to 17 residues. Germline V gene sequence: CDR1 SGHRS, CDR2 YFSETQ. The clonotype originates from a female donor with breast cancer. Some clones in this sample may be carry-over from other donors' samples. The sequenced sample was axillary lymph node tissue. V gene TRBV5-1 combines with J gene TRBJ1-5, with 8 bases matching TRBD1. DNA of the CDR3: TGCGCCAGCAGCTCCGGGACAGGCCTTTGGGTCAATCAGCCCCAGCATTTT. Its protein product is CASSSGTGLWVNQPQHF.